This TCR beta chain is drawn from a study of cytotoxic CD8 clonotypes in ibrutinib-treated CLL. The overall study: Timing of response sample collection was a median around twelve months after treatment start, with a range of 6 to 36.

Sequenced by immunoSEQ multiplex PCR; TCRdb stores in-frame clones only, minus some. The table has roughly 47,000 clones, roughly 53% seen once; the top ten hold approximately 29%. Germline V lookup: CDR1 SQVTM, CDR2 ANQGSEA. V was clipped by 3 bases and J by 5 bases, with 8 bases between them. This CDR3 has 12 residues. This clonotype originated in a human donor with chronic lymphocytic leukemia. The starting material was PBMCs, obtained after 12 months of ibrutinib treatment. This chain links TRBV29-1 with TRBJ2-1; no reliable D call. Here the CDR3 DNA reads TGCAGCGTTGAGGCGCAGGACAATGAGCAGTTCTTC. Amino acid sequence: CSVEAQDNEQFF.